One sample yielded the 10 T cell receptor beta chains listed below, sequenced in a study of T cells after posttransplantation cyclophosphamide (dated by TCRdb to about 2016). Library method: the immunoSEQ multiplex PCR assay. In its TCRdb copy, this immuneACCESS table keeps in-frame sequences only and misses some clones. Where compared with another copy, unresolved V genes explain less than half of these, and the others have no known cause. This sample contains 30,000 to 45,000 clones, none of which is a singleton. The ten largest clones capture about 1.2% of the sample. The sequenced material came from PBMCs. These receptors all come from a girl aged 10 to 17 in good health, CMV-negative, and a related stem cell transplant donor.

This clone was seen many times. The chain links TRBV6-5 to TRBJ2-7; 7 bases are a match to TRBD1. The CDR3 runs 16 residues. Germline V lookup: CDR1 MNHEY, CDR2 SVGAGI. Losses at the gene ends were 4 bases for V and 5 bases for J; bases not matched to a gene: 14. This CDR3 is CASSSFPIDRAHEQYF. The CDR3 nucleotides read TGTGCCAGCAGTTCCTTTCCGATAGACAGGGCCCACGAGCAGTACTTC.

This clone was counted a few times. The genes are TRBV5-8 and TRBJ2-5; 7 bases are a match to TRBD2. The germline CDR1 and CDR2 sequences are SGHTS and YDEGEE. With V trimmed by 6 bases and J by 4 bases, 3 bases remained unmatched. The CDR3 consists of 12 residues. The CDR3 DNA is TGTGCCAGCATCCGCGGGGGAGAGACCCAGTACTTC. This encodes CASIRGGETQYF.

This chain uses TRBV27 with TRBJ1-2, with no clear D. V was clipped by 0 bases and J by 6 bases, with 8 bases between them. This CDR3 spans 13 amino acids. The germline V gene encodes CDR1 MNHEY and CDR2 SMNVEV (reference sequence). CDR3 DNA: TGTGCCAGCAGTTTATCTACGGTGAATGGCTACACCTTC. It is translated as CASSLSTVNGYTF.

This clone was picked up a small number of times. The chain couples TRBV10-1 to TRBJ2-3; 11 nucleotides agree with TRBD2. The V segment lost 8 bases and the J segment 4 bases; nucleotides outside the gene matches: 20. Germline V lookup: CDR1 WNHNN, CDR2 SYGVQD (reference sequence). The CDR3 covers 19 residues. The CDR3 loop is CASPKKFIAGGRGADTQYF. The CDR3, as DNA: TGCGCCAGCCCGAAAAAGTTTATAGCGGGAGGGCGAGGTGCAGATACGCAGTATTTT.

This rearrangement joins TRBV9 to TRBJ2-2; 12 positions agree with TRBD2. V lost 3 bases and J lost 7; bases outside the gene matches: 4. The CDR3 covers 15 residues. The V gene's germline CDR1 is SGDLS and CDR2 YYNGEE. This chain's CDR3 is CASSASGGAFGELFF. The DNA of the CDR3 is TGTGCCAGCAGCGCTAGCGGGGGGGCCTTCGGGGAGCTGTTTTTT.

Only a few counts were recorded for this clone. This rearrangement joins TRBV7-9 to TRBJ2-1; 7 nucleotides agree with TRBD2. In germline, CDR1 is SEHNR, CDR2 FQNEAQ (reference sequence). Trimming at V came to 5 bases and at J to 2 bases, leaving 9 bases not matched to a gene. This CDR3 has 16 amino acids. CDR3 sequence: CASSPPGGSTYNEQFF. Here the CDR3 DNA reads TGTGCCAGCAGCCCCCCCGGGGGGTCGACCTACAATGAGCAGTTCTTC. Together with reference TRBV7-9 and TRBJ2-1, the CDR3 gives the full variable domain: DTGVSQNPRHKITKRGQNVTFRCDPISEHNRLYWYRQTLGQGPEFLTYFQNEAQLEKSRLLSDRFSAERPKGSFSTLEIQRTEQGDSAMYLCASSPPGGSTYNEQFFGPGTRLTVL.

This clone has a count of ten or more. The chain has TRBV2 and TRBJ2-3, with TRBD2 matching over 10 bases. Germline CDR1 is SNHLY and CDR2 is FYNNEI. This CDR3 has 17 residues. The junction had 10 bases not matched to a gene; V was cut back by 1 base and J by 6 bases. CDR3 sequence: CASSEESLAGAGDTQYF. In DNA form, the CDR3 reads TGTGCCAGCAGTGAAGAGTCGCTAGCGGGGGCGGGGGATACGCAGTATTTT.

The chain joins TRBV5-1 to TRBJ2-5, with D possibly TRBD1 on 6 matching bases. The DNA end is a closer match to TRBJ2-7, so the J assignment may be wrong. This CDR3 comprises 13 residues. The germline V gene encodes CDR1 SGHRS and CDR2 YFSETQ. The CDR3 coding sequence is TGCGCCAGCAGCTATGGACAGTCCTACGAGCAGTACTTC. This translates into CASSYGQSYEQYF.

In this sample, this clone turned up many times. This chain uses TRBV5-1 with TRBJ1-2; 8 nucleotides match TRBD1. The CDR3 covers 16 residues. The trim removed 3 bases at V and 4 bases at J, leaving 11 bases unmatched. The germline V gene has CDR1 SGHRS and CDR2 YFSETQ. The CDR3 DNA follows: TGCGCCAGCAGCTCAGGACAGGGAGGTGCCCTCTATGGCTACACCTTC. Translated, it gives CASSSGQGGALYGYTF.

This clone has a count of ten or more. For the CDR3, the DNA is TGTGCCAGCAGCCAAGATAGGTCGGGAGGGGCCCTGAGCTCCTATAATTCACCCCTCCACTTT. As protein: CASSQDRSGGALSSYNSPLHF. The genes are TRBV4-2 and TRBJ1-6; possible D gene TRBD1, 5 bases. V was shortened by 0 bases and J by 0 bases, with 21 bases between the two germline ends. Per the germline V gene, CDR1 is LGHNA and CDR2 is YNFKEQ. The CDR3 has 21 residues.